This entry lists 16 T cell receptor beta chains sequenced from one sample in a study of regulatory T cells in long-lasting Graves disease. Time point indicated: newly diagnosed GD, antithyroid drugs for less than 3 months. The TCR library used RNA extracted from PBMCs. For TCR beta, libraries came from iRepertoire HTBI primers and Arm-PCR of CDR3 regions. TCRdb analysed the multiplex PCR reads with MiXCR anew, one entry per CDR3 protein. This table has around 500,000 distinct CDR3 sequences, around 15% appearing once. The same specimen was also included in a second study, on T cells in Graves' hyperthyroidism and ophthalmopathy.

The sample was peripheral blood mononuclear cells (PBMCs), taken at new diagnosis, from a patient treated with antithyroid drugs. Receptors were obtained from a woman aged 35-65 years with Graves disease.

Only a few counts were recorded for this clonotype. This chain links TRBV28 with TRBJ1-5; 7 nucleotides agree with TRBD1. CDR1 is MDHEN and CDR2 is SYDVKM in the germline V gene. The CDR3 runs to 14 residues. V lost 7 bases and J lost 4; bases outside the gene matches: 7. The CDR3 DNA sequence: TGTGCCAGCAATCACAGGGGTAGGAATCAGCCCCAGCATTTT. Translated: CASNHRGRNQPQHF. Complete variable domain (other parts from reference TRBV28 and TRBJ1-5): DVKVTQSSRYLVKRTGEKVFLECVQDMDHENMFWYRQDPGLGLRLIYFSYDVKMKEKGDIPEGYSVSREKKERFSLILESASTNQTSMYLCASNHRGRNQPQHFGDGTRLSIL.

CDR3 protein: CASSLGRTLTEAFF. The CDR3 coding sequence is TGTGCCAGCAGTTTAGGGAGGACTCTCACTGAAGCTTTCTTT. V usage is TRBV6-2 or TRBV6-3 and J usage is TRBJ1-1; D remains unclear. Deletions cut 4 bases from V and 4 bases from J, with 13 bases between. This CDR3 has 14 amino acids. Germline V CDR1 and CDR2: MNHEY, SVGEGT.

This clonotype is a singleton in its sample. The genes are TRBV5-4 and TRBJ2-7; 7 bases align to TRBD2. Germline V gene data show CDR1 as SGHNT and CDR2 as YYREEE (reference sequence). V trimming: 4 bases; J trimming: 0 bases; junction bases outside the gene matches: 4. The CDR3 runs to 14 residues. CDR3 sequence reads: CASSTGGDSYEQYF. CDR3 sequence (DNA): TGTGCCAGCAGCACGGGAGGCGACTCCTACGAGCAGTACTTC.

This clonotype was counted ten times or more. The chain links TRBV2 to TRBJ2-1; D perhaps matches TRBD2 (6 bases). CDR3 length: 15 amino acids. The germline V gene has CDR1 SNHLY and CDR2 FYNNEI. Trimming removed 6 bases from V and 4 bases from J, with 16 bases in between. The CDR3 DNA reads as TGTGCCAGCAGGGAAACCCGGGACTCTTACAATGAGCAGTTCTTC. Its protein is CASRETRDSYNEQFF.

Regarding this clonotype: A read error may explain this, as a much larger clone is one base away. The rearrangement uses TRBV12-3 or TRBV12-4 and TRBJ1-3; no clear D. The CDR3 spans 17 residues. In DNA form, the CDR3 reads TGTGCCAGCAGTTTAGCGGGTTACGGATACTCTGGAAGCACCATATATTTT. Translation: CASSLAGYGYSGSTIYF.

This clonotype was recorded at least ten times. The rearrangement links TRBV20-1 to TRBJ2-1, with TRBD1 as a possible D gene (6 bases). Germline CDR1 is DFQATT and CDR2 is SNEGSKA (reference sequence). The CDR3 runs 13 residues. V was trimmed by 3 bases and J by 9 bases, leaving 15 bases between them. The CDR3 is CSARATGWSEQFF. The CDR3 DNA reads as TGCAGTGCTAGGGCCACAGGGTGGAGTGAGCAGTTCTTC.

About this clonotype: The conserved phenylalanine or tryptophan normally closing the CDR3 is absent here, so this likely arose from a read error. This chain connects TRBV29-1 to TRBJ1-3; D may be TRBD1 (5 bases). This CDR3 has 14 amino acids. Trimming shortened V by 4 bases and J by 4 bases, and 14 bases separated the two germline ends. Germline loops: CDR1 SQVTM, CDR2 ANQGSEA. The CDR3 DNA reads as TGCAGCGTTGTATCCAGGGAATTCGGAAACACCATATATCTT. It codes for CSVVSREFGNTIYL.

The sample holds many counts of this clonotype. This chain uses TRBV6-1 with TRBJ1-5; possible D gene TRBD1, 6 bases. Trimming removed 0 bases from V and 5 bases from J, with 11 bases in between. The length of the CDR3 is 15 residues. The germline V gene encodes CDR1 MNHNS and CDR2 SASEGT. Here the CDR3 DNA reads TGTGCCAGCAGTGAAGCTAACAGGGATTATCAGCCCCAGCATTTT. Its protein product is CASSEANRDYQPQHF.

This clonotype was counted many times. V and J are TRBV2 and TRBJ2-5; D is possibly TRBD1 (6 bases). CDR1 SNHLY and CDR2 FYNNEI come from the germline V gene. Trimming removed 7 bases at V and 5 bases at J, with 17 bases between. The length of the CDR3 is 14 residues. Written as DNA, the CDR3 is TGTGCCAGCAATTGGGGGCTTTCCGGTGAGACCCAGTACTTC. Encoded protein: CASNWGLSGETQYF.

CDR3 protein: CASSLQGWGLAEQFF. DNA of the CDR3: TGTGCCAGCAGCTTACAAGGGTGGGGTTTGGCTGAGCAGTTCTTC. The J gene is TRBJ2-1, the V gene TRBV7-2; D unresolved. The CDR3 totals 15 residues. CDR1 is SGHTA, CDR2 FQGNSA, per germline. Trimming shortened V by 2 bases and J by 9 bases, and 17 bases separated the two germline ends.

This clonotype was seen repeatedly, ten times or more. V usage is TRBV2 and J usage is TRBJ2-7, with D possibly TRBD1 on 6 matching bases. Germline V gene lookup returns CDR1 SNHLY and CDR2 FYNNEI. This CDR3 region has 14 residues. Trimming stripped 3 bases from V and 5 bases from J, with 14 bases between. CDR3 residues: CASSDGQGFHEQYF. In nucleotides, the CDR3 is TGTGCCAGCAGTGATGGTCAGGGGTTCCACGAGCAGTACTTC.

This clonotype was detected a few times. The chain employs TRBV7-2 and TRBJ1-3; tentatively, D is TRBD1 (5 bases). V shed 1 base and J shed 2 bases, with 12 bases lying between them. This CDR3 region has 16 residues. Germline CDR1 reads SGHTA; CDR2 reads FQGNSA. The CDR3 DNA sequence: TGTGCCAGCAGCTTAGTCGGGGGTAACGCTGGAAACACCATATATTTT. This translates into CASSLVGGNAGNTIYF.

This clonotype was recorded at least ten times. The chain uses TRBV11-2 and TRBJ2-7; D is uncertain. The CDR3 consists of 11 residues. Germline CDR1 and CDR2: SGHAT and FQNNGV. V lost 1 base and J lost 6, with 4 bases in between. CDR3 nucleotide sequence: TGTGCCAGCAGCTTAGGTCCCGAGCAGTACTTC. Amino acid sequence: CASSLGPEQYF.

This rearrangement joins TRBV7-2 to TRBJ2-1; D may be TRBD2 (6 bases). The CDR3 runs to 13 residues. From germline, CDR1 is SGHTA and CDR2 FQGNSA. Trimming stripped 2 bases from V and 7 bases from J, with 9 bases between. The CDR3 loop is CASSLPGRNEQFF. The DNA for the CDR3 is TGTGCCAGCAGCTTACCAGGGAGGAATGAGCAGTTCTTC.

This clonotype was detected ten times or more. This CDR3 is CASGFSRAGPWNTEAFF. The CDR3 nucleotides are TGTGCTAGTGGTTTCTCTCGTGCAGGGCCCTGGAACACTGAAGCTTTCTTT. The chain couples TRBV12-5 to TRBJ1-1, with a possible D match to TRBD1 (5 bases). Germline assignment: CDR1 LGHNT and CDR2 FRNRAP. V lost 3 bases, J lost 1 base, and 18 bases lay in between. The CDR3 is made up of 17 amino acids.

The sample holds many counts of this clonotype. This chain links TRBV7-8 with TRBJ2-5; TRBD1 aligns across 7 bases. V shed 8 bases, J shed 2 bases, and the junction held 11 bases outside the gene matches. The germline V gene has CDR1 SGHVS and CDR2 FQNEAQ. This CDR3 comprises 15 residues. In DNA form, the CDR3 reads TGTGCCAGCTCTCCGGGACAGAGCACACAAGAGACCCAGTACTTC. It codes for CASSPGQSTQETQYF. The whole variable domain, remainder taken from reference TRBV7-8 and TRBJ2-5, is GAGVSQSPRYKVAKRGQDVALRCDPISGHVSLFWYQQALGQGPEFLTYFQNEAQLDKSGLPSDRFFAERPEGSVSTLKIQRTQQEDSAVYLCASSPGQSTQETQYFGPGTRLLVL.